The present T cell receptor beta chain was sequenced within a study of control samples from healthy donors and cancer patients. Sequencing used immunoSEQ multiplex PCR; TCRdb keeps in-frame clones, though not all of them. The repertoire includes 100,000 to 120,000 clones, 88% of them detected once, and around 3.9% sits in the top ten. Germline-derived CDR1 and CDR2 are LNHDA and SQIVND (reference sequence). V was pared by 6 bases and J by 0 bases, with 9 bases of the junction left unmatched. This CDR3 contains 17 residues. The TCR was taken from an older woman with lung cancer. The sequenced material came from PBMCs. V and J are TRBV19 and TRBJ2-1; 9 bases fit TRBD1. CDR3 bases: TGTGCCAGTAGAGTACAGGGGGCAGGGAGCTCCTACAATGAGCAGTTCTTC. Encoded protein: CASRVQGAGSSYNEQFF.